These 17 T cell receptor beta chains originate from one sample sequenced in a study of T cell repertoires in cytomegalovirus infection (dated by TCRdb to between 2017 and 2020). These TCRs are of unknown antigen specificity. This sample's treatment or condition label indicates: in vitro stimulation with specific CMV peptide epitopes to enrich CMV-specific T cells. Sequencer: Illumina HiSeq 1500. Clones were called with MiXCR by TCRdb after fastp trimmed the public reads at Q25, and only in-frame beta chains were retained. Each CDR3 protein appears once, grouped with its most common genes and DNA. The sample yields 900,000 to 950,000 distinct CDR3 sequences; 30% to 40% were counted once. The top ten clonotypes cover about an eighth of the sample. The sequences come from cultured CD8+ T cells from PBMCs, collected from culture after CMV antigen stimulation. The origin of the receptors is a human donor in good health (CMV status not recorded). Some clones in this sample may be carry-over from other donors' samples.

The V gene is TRBV4-1, the J gene TRBJ2-1; D uncertain. The CDR3 loop spans 12 amino acids. V was cut by 2 bases and J by 8 bases, with 7 bases left in between. Germline-derived CDR1 and CDR2 are MGHRA and YSYEKL. The CDR3 sequence: CASSQTPDEQFF. DNA for the CDR3: TGCGCCAGCAGCCAAACTCCAGATGAGCAGTTCTTC.

The sample holds one count of this clonotype. The gene calls are TRBV5-4 and TRBJ2-6, with a possible D match to TRBD2 (5 bases). V lost 4 bases, J lost 15 bases, and 14 bases lay in between. CDR1 and CDR2 from the germline V gene are SGHNT and YYREEE (reference sequence). There are 12 residues in the CDR3. This CDR3 reads CASSPRAGDLTF. The CDR3 coding sequence is TGTGCCAGCAGCCCGCGGGCCGGGGACCTGACTTTC.

Here the CDR3 DNA reads TGTGCCAGCAGCTTAGGACCCCGTGGGGATACGCAGTATTTT. Encoded protein: CASSLGPRGDTQYF. The chain employs TRBV7-9 and TRBJ2-3, with unresolved D. V was trimmed by 1 base and J by 6 bases, leaving 11 bases between them. This CDR3 spans 14 amino acids. Germline-derived CDR1 and CDR2 are SEHNR and FQNEAQ (reference sequence). Full variable domain (remainder filled in from reference TRBV7-9 and TRBJ2-3): DTGVSQNPRHKITKRGQNVTFRCDPISEHNRLYWYRQTLGQGPEFLTYFQNEAQLEKSRLLSDRFSAERPKGSFSTLEIQRTEQGDSAMYLCASSLGPRGDTQYFGPGTRLTVL.

CDR3 region: CSARDRRGGGTEAFF. CDR3 DNA sequence: TGCAGTGCTAGAGATCGGCGGGGGGGAGGGACTGAAGCTTTCTTT. The V call is TRBV20-1, the J call TRBJ1-1; a possible D gene is TRBD1 (5 bases). The ends were cut back, 0 bases at V and 5 bases at J, with 16 bases in the middle. The germline CDR1 and CDR2 sequences are DFQATT and SNEGSKA (reference sequence). This CDR3 is 15 amino acids long.

This clonotype was seen a handful of times. The J gene is TRBJ2-2, the V gene TRBV19; weak D call: TRBD2 (5 bases). CDR3 length: 20 amino acids. V lost 5 bases to trimming and J lost 3 bases, with 28 bases between them. The germline CDR1 and CDR2 sequences are LNHDA and SQIVND (reference sequence). CDR3 DNA: TGTGCCAGTAGTCCCCACTGGGCCCCCGAGGGCCCGGGATACACCGGGGAGCTGTTTTTT. Protein: CASSPHWAPEGPGYTGELFF.

This chain links TRBV6-6 with TRBJ1-6, with unresolved D. CDR3 length: 14 amino acids. Trimming stripped 2 bases from V and 4 bases from J, with 6 bases between. Germline V gene lookup returns CDR1 MNHNY and CDR2 SVGAGI (reference sequence). The CDR3 spells CASSYGSYNSPLHF. DNA of the CDR3: TGTGCCAGCAGTTACGGCAGTTATAATTCACCCCTCCACTTT.

This rearrangement joins TRBV7-3 to TRBJ1-6; no reliable D call. The length of the CDR3 is 14 residues. Germline V lookup: CDR1 SGHTA, CDR2 FQGTGA. V gave up 1 base and J gave up 11 bases, with 12 bases separating them. The CDR3 spells CASSLRVDLTPLHF. The CDR3 coding sequence is TGTGCCAGCAGCTTAAGGGTCGATTTGACACCCCTCCACTTT.

There are a few counts of this clonotype. This rearrangement joins TRBV12-3 or TRBV12-4 to TRBJ2-1, with 11 bases matching TRBD1. Unmatched junction bases numbered 4, after V lost 3 bases and J lost 9 bases. There are 14 residues in the CDR3. The CDR3 is CASSFGQGATEQFF. The CDR3 DNA follows: TGTGCCAGCAGTTTTGGACAGGGGGCGACTGAGCAGTTCTTC.

In its sample, this clonotype was seen many times. The chain has TRBV2 and TRBJ2-2; unclear D gene. The ends were cut back, 2 bases at V and 1 base at J, with 5 bases in the middle. The CDR3 is made up of 14 amino acids. In germline, CDR1 is SNHLY, CDR2 FYNNEI. CDR3 residues: CASSERQNTGELFF. CDR3 nucleotide sequence: TGTGCCAGCAGTGAACGGCAGAACACCGGGGAGCTGTTTTTT.

This clonotype was observed a handful of times. The chain is built from TRBV27 and TRBJ1-2; D remains ambiguous. Germline V gene lookup returns CDR1 MNHEY and CDR2 SMNVEV (reference sequence). This CDR3 region has 15 residues. Trimming removed 5 bases at V and 0 bases at J, with 13 bases between. The CDR3 DNA is TGTGCCAGCAGTCCCTCCGGGCTAGCTAACTATGGCTACACCTTC. It codes for CASSPSGLANYGYTF.

The chain recombines TRBV19 with TRBJ2-1; 9 bases are a match to TRBD2. The ends lost 8 bases at V and 4 bases at J; junction bases unmatched: 9. This CDR3 spans 15 amino acids. Germline lookup yields CDR1 LNHDA and CDR2 SQIVND (reference sequence). The CDR3, as DNA: TGTGCCAGTTCGGAGCGGGGGGCCCTGTACAATGAGCAGTTCTTC. Its protein product is CASSERGALYNEQFF.

This chain uses TRBV7-9 with TRBJ1-6, with D maybe TRBD1 (6 bases). The CDR3 spans 15 residues. Germline V gene lookup returns CDR1 SEHNR and CDR2 FQNEAQ (reference sequence). Trimming took 4 bases from V and 9 from J, leaving 16 bases between them. In nucleotides, the CDR3 is TGTGCCAGCAGCTCCTCTGCGACAGGTGGTTCACCCCTCCACTTT. The encoded protein is CASSSSATGGSPLHF.

This clonotype appeared many times. The chain is built from TRBV7-9 and TRBJ2-1, with TRBD1 identical over 10 bases. Germline V gene lookup returns CDR1 SEHNR and CDR2 FQNEAQ (reference sequence). Unmatched junction bases numbered 11, after V lost 5 bases and J lost 4 bases. The CDR3 consists of 17 residues. CDR3 amino acids: CASSEQIPGQGYNEQFF. DNA for the CDR3: TGTGCCAGCAGCGAGCAGATACCGGGACAGGGGTACAATGAGCAGTTCTTC.

This clonotype was picked up many times. This chain links TRBV7-8 with TRBJ1-5; no clear D. V lost 7 bases and J 2 bases, leaving 9 bases between the germline ends. The germline V gene encodes CDR1 SGHVS and CDR2 FQNEAQ. The CDR3 is 13 amino acids. The DNA for the CDR3 is TGTGCCAGCACCAGTATGCGCAATCAGCCCCAGCATTTT. Its translation: CASTSMRNQPQHF.

The J gene is TRBJ2-1, the V gene TRBV2; maybe TRBD2 (6 bases). This CDR3 is 12 amino acids long. The V and J ends lost 3 bases and 10 bases respectively, with 10 bases between them. The germline V gene encodes CDR1 SNHLY and CDR2 FYNNEI. The CDR3 spells CASSDLAGEQFF. CDR3 sequence (DNA): TGTGCCAGCAGTGATCTGGCGGGGGAGCAGTTCTTC.

This clonotype occurred a few times. The rearrangement joins TRBV19 to TRBJ1-1; 8 bases map to TRBD1. Losses at the gene ends were 7 bases for V and 3 bases for J; bases not matched to a gene: 19. The CDR3 totals 18 residues. Germline V gives CDR1 LNHDA, CDR2 SQIVND (reference sequence). The CDR3 nucleotides read TGTGCCAGTAAGGACAGGGTTTTTTCCTTACATGGGGACACTGAAGCTTTCTTT. Protein product: CASKDRVFSLHGDTEAFF.

The chain has TRBV6-5 and TRBJ1-2; possible D gene TRBD1, 5 bases. V was trimmed by 0 bases and J by 8 bases, leaving 13 bases between them. Germline CDR1 and CDR2: MNHEY and SVGAGI. CDR3 length: 14 amino acids. The CDR3 DNA follows: TGTGCCAGCAGTTACTCGGCGGGGGTCGAAGGCTACACCTTC. As protein: CASSYSAGVEGYTF.